The 20 T cell receptor beta chains below were found in one sample sequenced in a study of T-cell reconstitution after alpha-beta-depleted transplantation in children (dated by TCRdb to the mid-2010s). Receptor libraries were prepared by PCR. TCRdb shows the sequencer as Illumina HiSeq 2500. TCR libraries were prepared with molecular barcoding, using unique molecular identifiers to normalize TCRbeta repertoire quantification. The public reads were run again by TCRdb, first through fastp at Q25 and then through MiXCR, and only productive beta chains were kept. Every distinct CDR3 protein forms one entry, paired with its most common genes and DNA. The sample table lists nearly 550,000 distinct CDR3 sequences, 15% to 20% of them with a count of one. 3% to 4% of the sample lies in the top ten. This sample comprised PBMCs from the stem cell graft donor, obtained from the stem cell graft. Receptor source: a human donor who donated a stem cell graft to a child with acute lymphoblastic leukemia.

This sequence joins TRBV6-1 and TRBJ1-2; weak D call: TRBD1 (5 bases). Between the trimmed V and J ends, which lost 4 bases and 8 bases, there was a span of 14 bases. The CDR3 length is 13 residues. Germline V CDR1 and CDR2: MNHNS, SASEGT. The CDR3 sequence: CASSGGGIVGYTF. CDR3 sequence (DNA): TGTGCCAGCAGTGGGGGCGGGATCGTCGGCTACACCTTC.

The rearrangement joins TRBV29-1 to TRBJ2-7, with D unclear. CDR1 and CDR2 (germline): SQVTM, ANQGSEA. Trimming shortened V by 7 bases and J by 3 bases, and 19 bases separated the two germline ends. This CDR3 has 14 residues. CDR3 protein: CSDDLTTQNYEQYF. CDR3 nucleotide sequence: TGCAGCGACGACCTTACCACCCAAAACTACGAGCAGTACTTC.

This clonotype was detected a few times. The chain joins TRBV14 to TRBJ2-2; D ambiguous. V lost 3 bases and J 7 bases, leaving 9 bases between the germline ends. This CDR3 region has 13 residues. Per the germline V gene, CDR1 is SGHDN and CDR2 is FVKESK. In DNA form, the CDR3 reads TGTGCCAGCAGCCAGGGGTCTAGCGGGGAGCTGTTTTTT. This codes for CASSQGSSGELFF.

There are a few counts of this clonotype. This chain links TRBV29-1 with TRBJ1-1; TRBD1 might be the D (5 bases). The CDR3 consists of 16 residues. V shed 0 bases and J shed 0 bases, with 14 bases lying between them. Germline CDR1 and CDR2: SQVTM and ANQGSEA. The CDR3 DNA sequence: TGCAGCGTTGAAGATTCCCTGACAGAGATGAACACTGAAGCTTTCTTT. It specifies CSVEDSLTEMNTEAFF.

The genes are TRBV5-4 and TRBJ2-3; 7 positions agree with TRBD2. Germline V gives CDR1 SGHNT, CDR2 YYREEE (reference sequence). Trimming at V came to 6 bases and at J to 4 bases, leaving 5 bases not matched to a gene. The CDR3 spans 13 residues. The CDR3 DNA reads TGTGCCAGCACAGGCGGGGGATCAGATACGCAGTATTTT. As protein: CASTGGGSDTQYF. Full variable domain (remainder filled in from reference TRBV5-4 and TRBJ2-3): ETGVTQSPTHLIKTRGQQVTLRCSSQSGHNTVSWYQQALGQGPQFIFQYYREEENGRGNFPPRFSGLQFPNYSSELNVNALELDDSALYLCASTGGGSDTQYFGPGTRLTVL.

This chain links TRBV6-5 with TRBJ2-2, with 8 bases aligning to TRBD1. The CDR3 contains 17 residues. V was clipped by 3 bases and J by 5 bases; unmatched bases: 11. Germline CDR1 and CDR2: MNHEY and SVGAGI. The CDR3 DNA is TGTGCCAGCAGTTATGGTCAGGGCAGGGGGCCGACCGGGGAGCTGTTTTTT. Protein sequence: CASSYGQGRGPTGELFF.

There are a few counts of this clonotype. This rearrangement joins TRBV12-3 or TRBV12-4 to TRBJ2-1; 14 bases line up with TRBD2. Unmatched junction bases numbered 3, after V lost 4 bases and J lost 4 bases. The CDR3 is 16 residues long. CDR3 sequence (DNA): TGTGCCAGCAGTTCGAGACTAGCGGGAGGGTACAATGAGCAGTTCTTC. This codes for CASSSRLAGGYNEQFF.

The chain joins TRBV5-1 to TRBJ1-2; D gene unclear. The CDR3 runs to 16 residues. Looked up from germline, CDR1 is SGHRS and CDR2 is YFSETQ. V was trimmed by 1 base and J by 0 bases, leaving 13 bases between them. The CDR3 loop reads CASSLFGQAPNYGYTF. Written as DNA, the CDR3 is TGCGCCAGCAGCTTGTTTGGTCAGGCCCCTAACTATGGCTACACCTTC.

This clonotype occurred a few times. As DNA, the CDR3 is TGCAGCGTTGAATCGGCGGCTCAAGAGACCCAGTACTTC. The encoded protein is CSVESAAQETQYF. This chain connects TRBV29-1 to TRBJ2-5; D is undetermined. V lost 2 bases and J 2 bases, leaving 9 bases between the germline ends. The CDR3 length is 13 residues. Germline V gene data show CDR1 as SQVTM and CDR2 as ANQGSEA.

This clonotype was seen only a few times. This chain uses TRBV29-1 with TRBJ2-7; 7 bases agree with TRBD2. The germline V gene has CDR1 SQVTM and CDR2 ANQGSEA. The V gene end was trimmed by 4 bases and the J gene end by 3 bases; junction bases not matched to a gene: 6. The CDR3 covers 13 residues. Here the CDR3 DNA reads TGCAGCGTTGCTCGGGGGGAAGGCTACGAGCAGTACTTC. This sequence encodes CSVARGEGYEQYF.

The rearrangement uses TRBV29-1 and TRBJ2-7, with D unresolved. Between the trimmed V and J ends, which lost 1 base and 2 bases, there was a span of 12 bases. The length of the CDR3 is 14 residues. In germline, CDR1 is SQVTM, CDR2 ANQGSEA. DNA of the CDR3: TGCAGCGTTGAAGGGCAGGTGAATCCCTACGAGCAGTACTTC. Translation: CSVEGQVNPYEQYF.

In its sample, this clonotype was seen once. The rearrangement uses TRBV30 and TRBJ1-2; a possible D gene is TRBD1 (5 bases). The CDR3 is made up of 15 amino acids. CDR1 and CDR2 from the germline V gene are GTSNPN and SVGIG (reference sequence). V shed 1 base and J shed 8 bases, with 20 bases lying between them. CDR3 loop: CAWSALLGGEEGYTF. The CDR3 DNA reads as TGTGCCTGGAGTGCTCTCTTGGGGGGGGAGGAAGGCTACACCTTC.

This rearrangement joins TRBV27 to TRBJ2-7; 12 positions match TRBD2. The CDR3 is made up of 15 amino acids. Trimming at V came to 0 bases and at J to 5 bases, leaving 2 bases not matched to a gene. In germline, CDR1 is MNHEY, CDR2 SMNVEV (reference sequence). The CDR3 here is CASSLSTSGRHEQYF. Written as DNA, the CDR3 is TGTGCCAGCAGTTTATCGACTAGCGGGAGACACGAGCAGTACTTC.

This clonotype has only a few counts. The V call is TRBV9, the J call TRBJ2-1; D is ambiguous. Trimming stripped 3 bases from V and 7 bases from J, with 20 bases between. Germline CDR1 reads SGDLS; CDR2 reads YYNGEE. This CDR3 spans 16 amino acids. The DNA for the CDR3 is TGTGCCAGCAGCGGGGATAAGATGGTGGTTTGGAATGAGCAGTTCTTC. This translates into CASSGDKMVVWNEQFF.

CDR3: CASSSLGWGQGSPLHF. CDR3 coding DNA: TGTGCCAGCAGTTCGCTCGGATGGGGGCAGGGTTCACCCCTCCACTTT. The rearrangement uses TRBV6-5 and TRBJ1-6; D might be TRBD1 (6 bases). CDR3 length: 16 amino acids. V was clipped by 4 bases and J by 9 bases, with 19 bases between them. Germline V gives CDR1 MNHEY, CDR2 SVGAGI.

The genes are TRBV5-1 and TRBJ2-3; D might be TRBD1 (6 bases). The V and J ends lost 3 bases and 7 bases respectively, with 9 bases between them. There are 12 residues in the CDR3. The germline gives CDR1 SGHRS, CDR2 YFSETQ. Here the CDR3 reads CASSSQGHTQYF. The DNA of the CDR3 is TGCGCCAGCAGCTCCCAGGGGCATACGCAGTATTTT. Using reference TRBV5-1 and TRBJ2-3 for the parts outside the CDR3, the full variable domain is KAGVTQTPRYLIKTRGQQVTLSCSPISGHRSVSWYQQTPGQGLQFLFEYFSETQRNKGNFPGRFSGRQFSNSRSEMNVSTLELGDSALYLCASSSQGHTQYFGPGTRLTVL.

V is TRBV27 and J is TRBJ2-7; D possibly corresponds to TRBD1 (5 bases). The CDR3 sequence is 17 residues long. Germline CDR1 MNHEY, CDR2 SMNVEV (reference sequence). V was pared by 3 bases and J by 7 bases, with 25 bases between. The CDR3 coding sequence is TGTGCCAGCAGTTTGTGGGGCACGGATGCACCCCCTCATGAGCAGTACTTC. Translation: CASSLWGTDAPPHEQYF.

In its sample, this clonotype was seen a few times. This rearrangement joins TRBV6-1 to TRBJ2-1; the D is unclear. Trimming cost V 3 bases and J 1 base, with 4 bases left between them. This CDR3 has 13 residues. CDR1 is MNHNS and CDR2 is SASEGT in the germline V gene. Written as DNA, the CDR3 is TGTGCCAGCAGTGATATATCCTACAATGAGCAGTTCTTC. Encoded protein: CASSDISYNEQFF.

Only a few counts were recorded for this clonotype. The rearrangement joins TRBV24-1 to TRBJ1-1, with D possibly TRBD1 on 5 matching bases. V shed 2 bases and J shed 12 bases, with 15 bases lying between them. The germline V gene encodes CDR1 KGHDR and CDR2 SFDVKD. This CDR3 is 13 amino acids long. The CDR3 sequence: CATSDWGDTETFF. The CDR3 coding sequence is TGTGCCACCAGTGATTGGGGGGATACGGAAACTTTCTTT.

This clonotype was seen a few times. V is TRBV7-9 and J is TRBJ2-1; 7 bases are a match to TRBD1. The CDR3 extends over 15 amino acids. Germline V gives CDR1 SEHNR, CDR2 FQNEAQ (reference sequence). Trimming cost V 5 bases and J 9 bases; bases outside gene matches: 13. The CDR3 region has the DNA TGTGCCAGCAGCCCCCCTGTGGACAGGCGGCCTGAGCAGTTCTTC. This encodes CASSPPVDRRPEQFF.